These 25 T cell receptor beta chains originate from one sample sequenced in a study of OX40 agonist ivuxolimab in advanced cancers. Some clones are missing from TCRdb's copy, which holds only in-frame ones; the method was immunoSEQ multiplex PCR. In the table there are tens of thousands of clones, approximately 89% of which are singletons. The sample in question was CD4+ or CD8+ T cells sorted from blood, obtained in a trial of the OX40 agonist ivuxolimab. Receptors were obtained from an adult with an advanced solid tumor such as melanoma, head and neck, liver or kidney cancer.

This clone was seen a few times. This chain joins TRBV6-1 and TRBJ2-3; 9 bases agree with TRBD1. This CDR3 is built from 16 residues. CDR1 and CDR2 (germline): MNHNS, SASEGT. V was clipped by 2 bases and J by 4 bases; unmatched bases: 7. The CDR3 loop reads CASSEPRGTGPDTQYF. The CDR3 DNA reads TGTGCCAGCAGTGAACCCCGTGGGACAGGGCCAGATACGCAGTATTTT.

The rearrangement joins TRBV25-1 to TRBJ2-5; D gene ambiguous. Trimming pared 5 bases from V and 5 bases from J, leaving 18 bases between. CDR1 and CDR2 from the germline V gene are MGHDK and SYGVNS. This CDR3 is 15 amino acids long. The CDR3 region has the DNA TGTGCCAGCAGTCCCCGTCCCCCGGAGTTGGAGACCCAGTACTTC. This codes for CASSPRPPELETQYF.

The chain recombines TRBV7-2 with TRBJ2-7; TRBD1 matches at 7 bases. Germline CDR1 is SGHTA and CDR2 is FQGNSA. J lost 2 bases, V lost 5 bases, and 6 bases had no gene match. CDR3 length equals 14 residues. This CDR3 reads CASSHRTGPYEQYF. CDR3 DNA: TGTGCCAGCAGCCATAGGACAGGCCCCTACGAGCAGTACTTC.

The V and J genes are TRBV20-1 and TRBJ1-2; unclear D gene. Germline V CDR1 and CDR2: DFQATT, SNEGSKA (reference sequence). Trimming took off 3 bases at V and 6 bases at J, with 2 bases between the two ends. CDR3 length: 9 residues. Here the CDR3 reads CSASHGYTF. CDR3 nucleotides: TGCAGTGCTAGCCATGGCTACACCTTC.

The chain employs TRBV18 and TRBJ1-1, with 7 bases lining up with TRBD1. The CDR3 extends over 15 amino acids. Per germline, CDR1 KGHSH and CDR2 LQKENI. Losses at the gene ends were 5 bases for V and 0 bases for J; bases not matched to a gene: 6. In DNA form, the CDR3 reads TGTGCCAGCTCAGAGGGGGCCGGGATGAACACTGAAGCTTTCTTT. This sequence encodes CASSEGAGMNTEAFF.

This rearrangement joins TRBV30 to TRBJ2-1; D is perhaps TRBD1 (5 bases). The CDR3 spans 14 residues. Germline V lookup: CDR1 GTSNPN, CDR2 SVGIG (reference sequence). V dropped 4 bases and J dropped 3 bases, with 13 bases sitting between them. CDR3 loop: CAWKPQGYYNEQFF. CDR3 DNA: TGTGCCTGGAAGCCCCAGGGTTACTACAATGAGCAGTTCTTC.

The sample holds one count of this clone. The gene calls are TRBV7-9 and TRBJ2-4, with a tentative D call TRBD1 (6 bases). Germline V gives CDR1 SEHNR, CDR2 FQNEAQ (reference sequence). The CDR3 spans 17 residues. The V end lost 5 bases, the J end lost 1 base, and 18 bases lay between the germline ends. The CDR3 DNA is TGTGCCAGCAGCCTGGCTCCAGGGGCACTGGCCAAAAACATTCAGTACTTC. It is translated as CASSLAPGALAKNIQYF.

V and J are TRBV7-2 and TRBJ1-5; weak D call: TRBD1 (5 bases). CDR1 SGHTA and CDR2 FQGNSA come from the germline V gene. V shed 2 bases and J shed 7 bases, with 9 bases lying between them. The CDR3 is made up of 13 amino acids. Here the CDR3 reads CASSLQRGQPQHF. Here the CDR3 DNA reads TGTGCCAGCAGCTTACAACGGGGCCAGCCCCAGCATTTT.

The chain carries TRBV7-8 and TRBJ1-4; D is unclear. The length of the CDR3 is 13 residues. V was cut by 4 bases and J by 7 bases, with 10 bases left in between. Germline-derived CDR1 and CDR2 are SGHVS and FQNEAQ. The CDR3 protein is CASSSMRREKLFF. In DNA, the CDR3 is TGTGCCAGCAGCTCTATGAGGCGTGAAAAACTGTTTTTT.

V usage is TRBV7-2 and J usage is TRBJ2-2; D is unclear. Trimming took off 4 bases at V and 1 base at J, with 7 bases between the two ends. This CDR3 contains 14 residues. The germline gives CDR1 SGHTA, CDR2 FQGNSA. The CDR3 sequence is CASSSKKNTGELFF. DNA of the CDR3: TGTGCCAGCAGCTCAAAGAAGAACACCGGGGAGCTGTTTTTT.

This clone was detected once. This chain joins TRBV10-3 and TRBJ1-2; 7 nucleotides align to TRBD1. The junction had 13 bases not matched to a gene; V was cut back by 6 bases and J by 6 bases. Germline CDR1 reads ENHRY; CDR2 reads SYGVKD. CDR3 size: 15 residues. The CDR3, as DNA: TGTGCCATCAGAGAAGGGACAGTCCAAAGAGATGGCTACACCTTC. Translating it yields CAIREGTVQRDGYTF.

The chain carries TRBV7-9 and TRBJ2-1; 12 bases are shared with TRBD2. The V gene end was trimmed by 9 bases and the J gene end by 8 bases; junction bases not matched to a gene: 20. The CDR3 is made up of 18 amino acids. Germline V lookup: CDR1 SEHNR, CDR2 FQNEAQ (reference sequence). As DNA, the CDR3 is TGTGCCAGTTACAACAGGGGACGACTAGCGGGAGTAAATCATGAGCAGTTCTTC. It translates to CASYNRGRLAGVNHEQFF.

The chain carries TRBV12-5 and TRBJ1-2; unclear D gene. Germline V CDR1 and CDR2: LGHNT, FRNRAP. CDR3 size: 13 residues. The V end lost 3 bases, the J end lost 6 bases, and 11 bases lay between the germline ends. The CDR3 coding sequence is TGTGCTAGTGGTTTAGGGCAGAGAGATGGCTACACCTTC. As protein: CASGLGQRDGYTF.

This chain links TRBV9 with TRBJ1-2, with no clear D. Trimming removed 0 bases at V and 4 bases at J, with 7 bases between. The germline gives CDR1 SGDLS, CDR2 YYNGEE. The CDR3 contains 13 residues. CDR3 loop: CASSVEAFYGYTF. The CDR3, as DNA: TGTGCCAGCAGCGTAGAGGCATTCTATGGCTACACCTTC.

This clone appeared once. This chain uses TRBV7-6 with TRBJ2-7, with D perhaps matching TRBD1 (6 bases). CDR1 and CDR2 (germline): SGHVS, FNYEAQ. Deletions cut 4 bases from V and 6 bases from J, with 19 bases between. This CDR3 is built from 15 residues. CDR3 amino acids: CASSSSGTLVAEQYF. The CDR3 bases are TGTGCCAGCAGCTCAAGTGGGACATTGGTCGCCGAGCAGTACTTC.

This clone rates as medium-sized. The genes are TRBV6-1 and TRBJ1-3; the D gene is possibly TRBD1 (5 bases). Trimming stripped 1 base from V and 2 bases from J, with 12 bases between. Germline lookup yields CDR1 MNHNS and CDR2 SASEGT. The CDR3 extends over 16 amino acids. The CDR3 DNA reads as TGTGCCAGCAGTGAAGTGGGGCTAGGGGCTGGAAACACCATATATTTT. Its translation is CASSEVGLGAGNTIYF.

The chain combines TRBV28 with TRBJ1-1; D unclear. CDR3 length equals 15 residues. V was cut by 2 bases and J by 2 bases, with 12 bases left in between. CDR1 is MDHEN, CDR2 SYDVKM, per germline. The CDR3 coding sequence is TGTGCCAGCAGTTTACCCATGACGGGAAACACTGAAGCTTTCTTT. This codes for CASSLPMTGNTEAFF.

V is TRBV7-8 and J is TRBJ2-7; 12 bases fit TRBD1. The CDR3 has 15 amino acids. The germline gives CDR1 SGHVS, CDR2 FQNEAQ. The trim removed 3 bases at V and 11 bases at J, leaving 11 bases unmatched. The CDR3 DNA is TGTGCCAGCAGCTTGCCCGGGACAGGGGGCACGGATGAGTACTTC. Translated, it gives CASSLPGTGGTDEYF. Filled out from reference TRBV7-8 and TRBJ2-7, the complete variable domain reads GAGVSQSPRYKVAKRGQDVALRCDPISGHVSLFWYQQALGQGPEFLTYFQNEAQLDKSGLPSDRFFAERPEGSVSTLKIQRTQQEDSAVYLCASSLPGTGGTDEYFGPGTRLTVT.

This chain connects TRBV6-1 to TRBJ1-5; TRBD1 is a possible D gene (6 bases). The CDR3 is 17 residues long. The germline V gene encodes CDR1 MNHNS and CDR2 SASEGT. The V end was cut by 4 bases, the J end by 0 bases, with 16 bases between. CDR3 in amino acids: CASSGSDSASSNQPQHF. The CDR3 DNA is TGTGCCAGCAGTGGGTCGGACAGCGCCTCTAGCAATCAGCCCCAGCATTTT.

V usage is TRBV9 and J usage is TRBJ2-5; possible D gene TRBD1, 6 bases. The length of the CDR3 is 14 residues. Germline lookup yields CDR1 SGDLS and CDR2 YYNGEE. Trimming pared 0 bases from V and 4 bases from J, leaving 10 bases between. The CDR3, as DNA: TGTGCCAGCAGCGTAGTAGGGGGAGCAGAGACCCAGTACTTC. This codes for CASSVVGGAETQYF.

This chain links TRBV5-6 with TRBJ2-1; 11 nucleotides match TRBD2. The length of the CDR3 is 14 residues. The V and J ends lost 4 bases and 7 bases, in that order; junction bases with no gene match: 4. The germline V gene encodes CDR1 SGHDT and CDR2 YYEEEE. The CDR3 bases are TGTGCCAGCAGCCTGACTAGCGGGATAAATGAGCAGTTCTTC. It codes for CASSLTSGINEQFF.

In this sample, this clone turned up once. CDR3 protein: CASSLGTSGYNEQFF. CDR3 nucleotides: TGTGCCAGCAGCTTAGGGACTAGCGGTTACAATGAGCAGTTCTTC. The chain carries TRBV7-8 and TRBJ2-1; 10 positions match TRBD2. The length of the CDR3 is 15 residues. Trimming at V came to 1 base and at J to 4 bases, leaving 1 base not matched to a gene. Germline CDR1 is SGHVS and CDR2 is FQNEAQ.

The CDR3 spells CASSPQLLSDTIYF. The CDR3 nucleotides are TGTGCCAGCAGCCCCCAACTATTGTCGGACACCATATATTTT. The chain is built from TRBV2 and TRBJ1-3, with D uncertain. The length of the CDR3 is 14 residues. V dropped 6 bases and J dropped 8 bases, with 17 bases sitting between them. Germline CDR1 SNHLY, CDR2 FYNNEI.

Details on this clone: Other nucleotide sequences in the sample specify the same CDR3. For the CDR3, the DNA is TGTGCCAGCAGCTTACAGGGGTATCAGCCCCAGCATTTT. Amino acid sequence: CASSLQGYQPQHF. This chain joins TRBV5-6 and TRBJ1-5; 7 bases are a match to TRBD1. Trimming cost V 2 bases and J 5 bases; bases outside gene matches: 1. The CDR3 spans 13 residues. The V gene's germline CDR1 is SGHDT and CDR2 YYEEEE.

This clone has a single count. V is TRBV19 and J is TRBJ1-4; 7 nucleotides match TRBD1. Germline V lookup: CDR1 LNHDA, CDR2 SQIVND (reference sequence). This CDR3 contains 15 residues. V dropped 4 bases and J dropped 6; count of bases not matched to a gene: 8. CDR3 nucleotide sequence: TGTGCCAGTAGTACCTCAGGGGGGATACATGAAAAACTGTTTTTT. It codes for CASSTSGGIHEKLFF.